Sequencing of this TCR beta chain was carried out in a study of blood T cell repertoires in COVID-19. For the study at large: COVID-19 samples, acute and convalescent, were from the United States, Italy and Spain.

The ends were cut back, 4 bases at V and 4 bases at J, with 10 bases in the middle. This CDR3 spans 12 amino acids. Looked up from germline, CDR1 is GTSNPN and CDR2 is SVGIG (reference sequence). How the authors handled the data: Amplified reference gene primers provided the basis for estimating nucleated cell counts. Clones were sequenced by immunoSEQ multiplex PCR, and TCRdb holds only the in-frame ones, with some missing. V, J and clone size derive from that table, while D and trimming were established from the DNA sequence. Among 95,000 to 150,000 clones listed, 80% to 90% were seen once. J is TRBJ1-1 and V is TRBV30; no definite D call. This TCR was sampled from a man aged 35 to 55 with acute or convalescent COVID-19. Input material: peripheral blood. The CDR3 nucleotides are TGTGCCTGGACGGGGAGGATCACTGAAGCTTTCTTT. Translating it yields CAWTGRITEAFF.